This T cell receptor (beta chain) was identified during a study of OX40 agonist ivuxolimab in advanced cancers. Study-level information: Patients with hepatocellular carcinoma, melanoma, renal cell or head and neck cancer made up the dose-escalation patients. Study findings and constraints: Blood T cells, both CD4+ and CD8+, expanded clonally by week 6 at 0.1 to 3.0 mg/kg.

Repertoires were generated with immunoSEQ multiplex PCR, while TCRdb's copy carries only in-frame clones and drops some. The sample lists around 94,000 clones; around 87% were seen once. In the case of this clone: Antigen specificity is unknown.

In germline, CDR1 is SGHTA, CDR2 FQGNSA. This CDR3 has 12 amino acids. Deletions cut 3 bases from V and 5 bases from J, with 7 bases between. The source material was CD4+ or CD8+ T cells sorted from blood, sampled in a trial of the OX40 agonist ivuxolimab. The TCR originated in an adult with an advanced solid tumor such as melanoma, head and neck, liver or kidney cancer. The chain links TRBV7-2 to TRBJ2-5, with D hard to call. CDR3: CASSLDGETQYF. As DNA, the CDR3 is TGTGCCAGCAGCTTGGACGGGGAGACCCAGTACTTC.